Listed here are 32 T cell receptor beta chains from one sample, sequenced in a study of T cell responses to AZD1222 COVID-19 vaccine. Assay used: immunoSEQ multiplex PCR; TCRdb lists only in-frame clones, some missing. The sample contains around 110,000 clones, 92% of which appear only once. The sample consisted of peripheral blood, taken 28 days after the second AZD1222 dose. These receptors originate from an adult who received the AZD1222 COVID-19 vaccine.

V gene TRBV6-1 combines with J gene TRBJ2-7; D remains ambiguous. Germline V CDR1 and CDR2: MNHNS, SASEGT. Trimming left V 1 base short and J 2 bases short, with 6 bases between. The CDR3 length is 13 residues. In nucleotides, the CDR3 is TGTGCCAGCAGTGAAGGGGGTCCCTACGAGCAGTACTTC. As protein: CASSEGGPYEQYF.

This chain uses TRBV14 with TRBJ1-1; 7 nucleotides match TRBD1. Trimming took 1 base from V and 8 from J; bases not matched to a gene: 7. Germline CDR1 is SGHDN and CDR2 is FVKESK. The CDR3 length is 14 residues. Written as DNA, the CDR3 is TGTGCCAGCAGCCAAGTCGGCCCGGACAGGGAAGCTTTCTTT. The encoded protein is CASSQVGPDREAFF.

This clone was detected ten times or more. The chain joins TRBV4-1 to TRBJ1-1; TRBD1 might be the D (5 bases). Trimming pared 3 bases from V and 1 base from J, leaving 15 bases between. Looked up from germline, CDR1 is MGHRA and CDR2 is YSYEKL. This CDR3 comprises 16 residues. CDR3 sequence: CASSHPSRETNTEAFF. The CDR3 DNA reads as TGCGCCAGCAGCCACCCTAGCAGGGAAACGAACACTGAAGCTTTCTTT.

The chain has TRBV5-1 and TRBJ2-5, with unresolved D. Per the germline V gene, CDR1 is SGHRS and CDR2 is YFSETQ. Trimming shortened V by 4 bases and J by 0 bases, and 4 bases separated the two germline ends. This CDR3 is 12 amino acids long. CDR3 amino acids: CASSANQETQYF. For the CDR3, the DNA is TGCGCCAGCAGCGCAAACCAAGAGACCCAGTACTTC. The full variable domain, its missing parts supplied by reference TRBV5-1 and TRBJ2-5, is KAGVTQTPRYLIKTRGQQVTLSCSPISGHRSVSWYQQTPGQGLQFLFEYFSETQRNKGNFPGRFSGRQFSNSRSEMNVSTLELGDSALYLCASSANQETQYFGPGTRLLVL.

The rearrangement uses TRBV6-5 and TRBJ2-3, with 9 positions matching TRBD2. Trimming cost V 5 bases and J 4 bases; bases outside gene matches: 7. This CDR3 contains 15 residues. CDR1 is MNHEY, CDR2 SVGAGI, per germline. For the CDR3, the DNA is TGTGCCAGCAGTCATTTGGCGGGGGGGCCAGATACGCAGTATTTT. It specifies CASSHLAGGPDTQYF.

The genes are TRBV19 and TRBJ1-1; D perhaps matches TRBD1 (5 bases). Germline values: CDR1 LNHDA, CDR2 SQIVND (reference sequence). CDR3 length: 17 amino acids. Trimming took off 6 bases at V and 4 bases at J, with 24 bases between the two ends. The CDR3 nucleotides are TGTGCCAGTAGCCTTCTGGGGGGAGGTTTGGTCAGCACTGAAGCTTTCTTT. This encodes CASSLLGGGLVSTEAFF.

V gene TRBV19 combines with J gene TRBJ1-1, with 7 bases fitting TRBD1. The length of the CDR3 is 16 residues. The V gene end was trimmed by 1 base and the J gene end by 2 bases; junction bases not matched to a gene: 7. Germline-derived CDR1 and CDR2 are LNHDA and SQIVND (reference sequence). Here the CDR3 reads CASSIGQGGYNTEAFF. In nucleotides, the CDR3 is TGTGCCAGTAGTATAGGACAGGGAGGTTATAACACTGAAGCTTTCTTT.

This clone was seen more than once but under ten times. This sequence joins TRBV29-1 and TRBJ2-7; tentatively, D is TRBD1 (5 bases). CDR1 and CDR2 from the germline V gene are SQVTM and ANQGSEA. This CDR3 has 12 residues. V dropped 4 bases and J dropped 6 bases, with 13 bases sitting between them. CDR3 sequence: CSVVSGHSEQYF. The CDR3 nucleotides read TGCAGCGTTGTCTCAGGACACTCCGAGCAGTACTTC.

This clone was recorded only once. Written as DNA, the CDR3 is TGTGCCAGCAGCACCGATGGGGGACGAACTGAAGCTTTCTTT. This sequence encodes CASSTDGGRTEAFF. This chain uses TRBV11-3 with TRBJ1-1, with D tentatively TRBD1 (5 bases). Germline CDR1 and CDR2: SGHNT and YENEEA. Trimming cost V 5 bases and J 5 bases, with 15 bases left between them. The CDR3 is made up of 14 amino acids.

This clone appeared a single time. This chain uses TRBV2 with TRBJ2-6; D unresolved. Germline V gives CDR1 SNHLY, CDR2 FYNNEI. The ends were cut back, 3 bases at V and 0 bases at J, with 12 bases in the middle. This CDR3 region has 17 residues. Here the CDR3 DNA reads TGTGCCAGCAGTGACAGGCCCCTTAACTCTGGGGCCAACGTCCTGACTTTC. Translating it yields CASSDRPLNSGANVLTF.

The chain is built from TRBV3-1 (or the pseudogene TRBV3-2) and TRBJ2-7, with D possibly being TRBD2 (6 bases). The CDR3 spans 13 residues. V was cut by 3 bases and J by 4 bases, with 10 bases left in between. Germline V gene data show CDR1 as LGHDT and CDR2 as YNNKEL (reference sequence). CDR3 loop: CASSQRGLYEQYF. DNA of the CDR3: TGTGCCAGCAGCCAGAGGGGACTTTACGAGCAGTACTTC.

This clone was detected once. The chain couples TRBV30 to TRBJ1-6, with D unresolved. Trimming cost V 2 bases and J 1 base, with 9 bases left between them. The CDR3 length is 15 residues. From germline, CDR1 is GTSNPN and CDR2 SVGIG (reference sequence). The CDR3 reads CAWSKGESYNSPLHF. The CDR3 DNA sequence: TGTGCCTGGAGTAAAGGAGAGTCCTATAATTCACCCCTCCACTTT.

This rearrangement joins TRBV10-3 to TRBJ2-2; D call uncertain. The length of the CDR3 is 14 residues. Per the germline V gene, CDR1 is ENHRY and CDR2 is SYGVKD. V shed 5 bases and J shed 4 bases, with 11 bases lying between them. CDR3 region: CAISNSASTGELFF. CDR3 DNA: TGTGCCATCAGTAACAGCGCCAGCACCGGGGAGCTGTTTTTT.

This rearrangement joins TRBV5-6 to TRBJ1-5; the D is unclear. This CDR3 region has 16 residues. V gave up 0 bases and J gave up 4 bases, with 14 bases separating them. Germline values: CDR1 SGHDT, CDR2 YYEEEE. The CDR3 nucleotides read TGTGCCAGCAGCTTGGCCACCAGCCTCAAAAATCAGCCCCAGCATTTT. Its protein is CASSLATSLKNQPQHF.

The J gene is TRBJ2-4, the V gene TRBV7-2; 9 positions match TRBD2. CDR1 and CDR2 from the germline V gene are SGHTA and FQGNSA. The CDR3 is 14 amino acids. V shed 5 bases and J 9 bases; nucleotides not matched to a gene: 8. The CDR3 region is CASSLSGTSRIQYF. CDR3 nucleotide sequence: TGTGCCAGCAGCCTATCCGGGACTAGCCGCATTCAGTACTTC.

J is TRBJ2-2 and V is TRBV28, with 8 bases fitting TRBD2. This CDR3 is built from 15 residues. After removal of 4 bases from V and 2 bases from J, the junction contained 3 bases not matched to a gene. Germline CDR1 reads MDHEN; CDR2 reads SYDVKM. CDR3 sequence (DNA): TGTGCCAGCAGTTATAGCGGGACTAACACCGGGGAGCTGTTTTTT. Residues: CASSYSGTNTGELFF.

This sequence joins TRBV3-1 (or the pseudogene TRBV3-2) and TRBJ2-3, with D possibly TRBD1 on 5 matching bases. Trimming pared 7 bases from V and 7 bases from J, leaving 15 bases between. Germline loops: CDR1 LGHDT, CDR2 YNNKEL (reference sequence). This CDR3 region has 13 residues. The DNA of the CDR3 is TGTGCCAGCATAAATTCTGGACAAAATACGCAGTATTTT. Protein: CASINSGQNTQYF.

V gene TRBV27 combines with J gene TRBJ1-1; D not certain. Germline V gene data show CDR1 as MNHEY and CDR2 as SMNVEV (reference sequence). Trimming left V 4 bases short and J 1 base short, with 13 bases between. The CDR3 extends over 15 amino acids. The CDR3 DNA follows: TGTGCCAGCAGTTATCGGCAGGATGGGAACACTGAAGCTTTCTTT. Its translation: CASSYRQDGNTEAFF.

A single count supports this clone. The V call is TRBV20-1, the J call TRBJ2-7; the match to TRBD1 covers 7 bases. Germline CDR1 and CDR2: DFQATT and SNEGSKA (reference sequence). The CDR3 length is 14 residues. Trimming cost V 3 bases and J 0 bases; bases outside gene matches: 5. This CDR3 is CSASRTGNSYEQYF. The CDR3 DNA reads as TGCAGTGCTAGTCGGACAGGCAACTCCTACGAGCAGTACTTC.

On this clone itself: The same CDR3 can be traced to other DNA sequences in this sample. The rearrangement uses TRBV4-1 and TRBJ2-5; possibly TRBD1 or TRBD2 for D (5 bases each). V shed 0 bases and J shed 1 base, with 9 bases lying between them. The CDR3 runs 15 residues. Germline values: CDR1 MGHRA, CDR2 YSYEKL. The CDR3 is CASSQDRGTQETQYF. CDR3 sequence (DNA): TGCGCCAGCAGCCAAGATCGAGGGACCCAAGAGACCCAGTACTTC.

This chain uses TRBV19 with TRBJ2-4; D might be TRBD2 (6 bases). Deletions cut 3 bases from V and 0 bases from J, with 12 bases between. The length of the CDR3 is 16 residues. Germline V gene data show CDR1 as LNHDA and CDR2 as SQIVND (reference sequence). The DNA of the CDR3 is TGTGCCAGTAGTATTTCCAGCGGGCTAGCCAAAAACATTCAGTACTTC. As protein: CASSISSGLAKNIQYF.

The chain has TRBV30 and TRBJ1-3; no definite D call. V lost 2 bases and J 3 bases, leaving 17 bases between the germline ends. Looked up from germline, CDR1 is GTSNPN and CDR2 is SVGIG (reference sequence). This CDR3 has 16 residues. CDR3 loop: CAWSSKGIIRGNTIYF. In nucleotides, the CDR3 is TGTGCCTGGAGTTCGAAGGGAATAATCCGTGGAAACACCATATATTTT.

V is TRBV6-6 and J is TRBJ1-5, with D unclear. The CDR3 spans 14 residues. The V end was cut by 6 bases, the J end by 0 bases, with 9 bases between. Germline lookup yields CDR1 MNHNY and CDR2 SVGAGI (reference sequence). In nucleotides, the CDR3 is TGTGCCAGCAGCTCCCGGTTTAGCAATCAGCCCCAGCATTTT. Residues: CASSSRFSNQPQHF.

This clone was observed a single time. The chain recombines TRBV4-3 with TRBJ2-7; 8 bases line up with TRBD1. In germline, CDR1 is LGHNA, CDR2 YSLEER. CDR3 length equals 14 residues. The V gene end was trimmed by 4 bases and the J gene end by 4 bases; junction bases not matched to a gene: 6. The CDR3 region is CASSPGTGGYEQYF. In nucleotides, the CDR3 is TGCGCCAGCAGCCCCGGGACAGGAGGTTACGAGCAGTACTTC.

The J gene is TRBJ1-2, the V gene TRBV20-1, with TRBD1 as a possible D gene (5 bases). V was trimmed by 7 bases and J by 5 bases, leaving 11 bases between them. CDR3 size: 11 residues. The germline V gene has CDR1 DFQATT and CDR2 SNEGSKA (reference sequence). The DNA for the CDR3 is TGCAGTGTTGGGGGAGATTATGGCTACACCTTC. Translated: CSVGGDYGYTF.

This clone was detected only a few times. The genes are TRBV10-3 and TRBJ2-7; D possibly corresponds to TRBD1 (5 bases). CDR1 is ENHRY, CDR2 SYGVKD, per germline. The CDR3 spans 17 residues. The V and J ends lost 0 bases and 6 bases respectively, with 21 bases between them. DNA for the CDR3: TGTGCCATCAGTGAGTCACCCCTCGGGCAGGGTACATTCGAGCAGTACTTC. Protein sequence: CAISESPLGQGTFEQYF.

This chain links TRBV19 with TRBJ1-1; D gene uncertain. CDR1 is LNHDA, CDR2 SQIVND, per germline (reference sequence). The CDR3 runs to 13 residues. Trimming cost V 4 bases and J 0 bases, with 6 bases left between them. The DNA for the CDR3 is TGTGCCAGTAGTACAGCAATGAACACTGAAGCTTTCTTT. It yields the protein CASSTAMNTEAFF.

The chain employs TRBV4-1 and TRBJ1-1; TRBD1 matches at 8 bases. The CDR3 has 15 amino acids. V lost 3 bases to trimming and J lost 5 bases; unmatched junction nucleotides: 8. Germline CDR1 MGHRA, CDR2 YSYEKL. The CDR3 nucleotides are TGCGCCAGCAGCCATTCCGGACAGGGAAGAACTGAAGCTTTCTTT. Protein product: CASSHSGQGRTEAFF.

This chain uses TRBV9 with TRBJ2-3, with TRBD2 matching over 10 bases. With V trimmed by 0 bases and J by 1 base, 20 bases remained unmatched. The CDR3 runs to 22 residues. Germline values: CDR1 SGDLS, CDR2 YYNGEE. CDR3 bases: TGTGCCAGCAGCGTAGGATTCGGGGCTAGCGGGAGAGTCGGGGTGGGCACAGATACGCAGTATTTT. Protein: CASSVGFGASGRVGVGTDTQYF.

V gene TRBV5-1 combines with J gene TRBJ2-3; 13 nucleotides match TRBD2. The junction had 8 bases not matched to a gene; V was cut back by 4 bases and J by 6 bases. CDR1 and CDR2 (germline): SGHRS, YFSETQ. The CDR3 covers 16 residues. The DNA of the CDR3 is TGCGCCAGCAGCCCTGGACTAGCGGGGGCCAGGGATACGCAGTATTTT. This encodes CASSPGLAGARDTQYF.

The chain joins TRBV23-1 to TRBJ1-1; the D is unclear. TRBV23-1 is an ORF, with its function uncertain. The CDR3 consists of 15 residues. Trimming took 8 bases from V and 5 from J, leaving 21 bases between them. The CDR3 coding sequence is TGCGCCAGCGAGATAATTGGGAAGTCAGTGACTGAAGCTTTCTTT. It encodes CASEIIGKSVTEAFF.

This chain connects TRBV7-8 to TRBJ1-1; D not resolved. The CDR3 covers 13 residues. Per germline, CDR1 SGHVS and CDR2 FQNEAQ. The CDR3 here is CATSRAGNTEAFF. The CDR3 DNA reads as TGTGCAACCTCTAGGGCTGGGAACACTGAAGCTTTCTTT.